This T cell receptor (beta chain) is drawn from a study of T cell responses to AZD1222 COVID-19 vaccine. General study points: Only a handful of AZD1222 recipients tested seropositive at baseline. Scientists sampled the repertoires only once the peak T cell response had passed.

A note on this clone: The target antigen is unknown.

Assay: immunoSEQ multiplex PCR; the TCRdb copy retains only in-frame clones and omits some. The table has about 120,000 clones, around 84% seen once; the top ten hold roughly 18%. The receptor comes from an adult who received the AZD1222 COVID-19 vaccine. Sequenced material: peripheral blood, taken 28 days after the second AZD1222 dose.

The CDR3 nucleotides are TGTGCCAGCAGCGGCCAGACCAATGAGCAGTTCTTC. It specifies CASSGQTNEQFF. The chain couples TRBV4-2 to TRBJ2-1; D remains unclear. V was trimmed by 5 bases and J by 6 bases, leaving 8 bases between them. Germline assignment: CDR1 LGHNA and CDR2 YNFKEQ. This CDR3 has 12 residues.